There are many counts of the clone carrying this TCR beta chain. The antigen remains unidentified. The data are from a study of breast tumors, draining lymph nodes, adjacent tissues. With 2 bases removed from V and 6 bases from J, the gap between germline ends came to 15 bases. CDR1 and CDR2 (germline): SGDLS, YYNGEE. The CDR3 runs to 15 residues. Axillary draining lymph nodes of breast cancer patients supplied the node samples. In TCRdb, the multiplex PCR reads were re-called with MiXCR into one record per CDR3 protein. The sample shows over 150,000 distinct CDR3 sequences, approximately 30% of them seen only once. Findings and limits, study-wide: Tumor repertoires ranked between lymph nodes and nontumor tissue in diversity, with V and J gene preferences.

The receptor comes from a female donor with breast cancer. Some clones in this sample may be carry-over from other donors' samples. The rearrangement links TRBV9 to TRBJ2-1; the D gene is possibly TRBD2 (6 bases). The material sequenced was axillary lymph node tissue. The CDR3 sequence is CASSVQTSSPNEQFF. The CDR3 nucleotides read TGTGCCAGCAGCGTTCAGACTAGTTCACCCAATGAGCAGTTCTTC.